The clone carrying this TCR beta chain was seen repeatedly, ten times or more. What it binds is unknown. The entry originates in a study of T cells in Graves' hyperthyroidism and ophthalmopathy. The study's findings and limits: Model output signaled ophthalmopathy a median roughly 6.5 months ahead of onset.

V was trimmed by 0 bases and J by 10 bases, leaving 5 bases between them. The V gene's germline CDR1 is SGHRS and CDR2 YFSETQ. The CDR3 spans 11 residues. The study based diagnoses on clinical symptoms, serum thyroxine and TRAb, thyroid ultrasound and orbital computed tomography. The source material, RNA transcripts, was used to amplify TCR beta CDR3 regions. HTBI primers drove first-round RT-PCR of the TCR CDR3. TCRdb reanalysed the multiplex PCR reads using MiXCR and keeps one entry per CDR3 protein. The sample contains around 600,000 distinct CDR3 sequences, approximately 14% of which appear only once.

What was sequenced was blood. The source of this sequence is a woman in her forties or fifties with Graves' ophthalmopathy. The chain employs TRBV5-1 and TRBJ2-1, with unresolved D. The DNA of the CDR3 is TGCGCCAGCAGCTTGGGAAAGGAGCAGTTCTTC. Amino acid sequence: CASSLGKEQFF.